This TCR beta chain was sequenced in a study of T cell repertoires in cytomegalovirus infection. Study-level information: Both a matching HLA type and CMV infection were indicated by public TCR beta signatures.

Study-wide results and caveats: HLA-C-restricted CMV-specific TCR beta clonotypes prevailed in the ex vivo response. CMV carriers with the relevant HLA were identified by cumulative public TCR beta family frequency.

The table lists this clonotype with many counts. Its specificity is unknown. TCRdb used MiXCR to reprocess the reads, holding one entry per CDR3 protein. Here the sample spans roughly 720,000 distinct CDR3 sequences, less than 40% being singletons. V gave up 4 bases and J gave up 0 bases, with 7 bases separating them. The CDR3 runs to 14 residues. Germline assignment: CDR1 SGHVS and CDR2 FNYEAQ. V usage is TRBV7-6 and J usage is TRBJ1-5; perhaps TRBD1 as D (5 bases). Sequenced material: PBMCs. The clonotype comes from a human donor in good health (CMV status not recorded). Some clones in this sample may be carry-over from other donors' samples. CDR3 nucleotides: TGTGCCAGCAGCTGGGGGGATAGCAATCAGCCCCAGCATTTT. It specifies CASSWGDSNQPQHF.